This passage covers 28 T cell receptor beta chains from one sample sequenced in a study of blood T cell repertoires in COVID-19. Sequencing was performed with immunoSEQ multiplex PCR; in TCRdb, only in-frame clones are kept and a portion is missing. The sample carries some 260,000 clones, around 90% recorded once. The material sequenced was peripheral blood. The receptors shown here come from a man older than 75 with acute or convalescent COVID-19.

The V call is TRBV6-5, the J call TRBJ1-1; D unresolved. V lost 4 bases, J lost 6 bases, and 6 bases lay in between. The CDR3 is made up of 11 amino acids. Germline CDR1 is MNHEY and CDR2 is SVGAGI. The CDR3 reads CASSSVAEAFF. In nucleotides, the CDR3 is TGTGCCAGCAGTTCTGTCGCTGAAGCTTTCTTT.

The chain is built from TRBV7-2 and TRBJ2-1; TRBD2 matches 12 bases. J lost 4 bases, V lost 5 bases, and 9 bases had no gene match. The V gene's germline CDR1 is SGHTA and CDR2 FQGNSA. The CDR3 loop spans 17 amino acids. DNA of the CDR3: TGTGCCAGCAGCCTTGCGACTAGCGGGGGAGGTTACAATGAGCAGTTCTTC. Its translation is CASSLATSGGGYNEQFF.

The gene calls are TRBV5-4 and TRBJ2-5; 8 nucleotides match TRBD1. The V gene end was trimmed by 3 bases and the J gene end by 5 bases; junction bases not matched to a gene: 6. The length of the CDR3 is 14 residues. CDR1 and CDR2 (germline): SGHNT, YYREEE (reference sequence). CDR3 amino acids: CASSSAGGRETQYF. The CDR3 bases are TGTGCCAGCAGCTCGGCAGGGGGCCGGGAGACCCAGTACTTC.

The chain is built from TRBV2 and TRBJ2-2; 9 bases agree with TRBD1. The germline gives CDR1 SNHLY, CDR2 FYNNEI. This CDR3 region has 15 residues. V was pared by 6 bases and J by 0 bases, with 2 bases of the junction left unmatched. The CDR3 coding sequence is TGTGCCAGCAGAGGACAGGGGACGAACACCGGGGAGCTGTTTTTT. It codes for CASRGQGTNTGELFF. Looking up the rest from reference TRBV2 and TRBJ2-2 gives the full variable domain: EPEVTQTPSHQVTQMGQEVILRCVPISNHLYFYWYRQILGQKVEFLVSFYNNEISEKSEIFDDQFSVERPDGSNFTLKIRSTKLEDSAMYFCASRGQGTNTGELFFGEGSRLTVL.

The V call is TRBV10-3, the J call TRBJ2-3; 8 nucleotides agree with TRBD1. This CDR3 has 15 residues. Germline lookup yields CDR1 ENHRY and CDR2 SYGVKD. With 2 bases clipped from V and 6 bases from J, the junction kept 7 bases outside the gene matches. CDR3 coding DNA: TGTGCCATCAGTGAGGGACAGGGATTTTACGATACGCAGTATTTT. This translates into CAISEGQGFYDTQYF.

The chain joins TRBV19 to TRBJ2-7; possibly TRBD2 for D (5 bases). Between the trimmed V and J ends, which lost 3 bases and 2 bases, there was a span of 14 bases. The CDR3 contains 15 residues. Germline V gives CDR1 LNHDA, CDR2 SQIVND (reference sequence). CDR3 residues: CASSMVALPTYEQYF. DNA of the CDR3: TGTGCCAGTAGTATGGTAGCGCTGCCAACCTACGAGCAGTACTTC.

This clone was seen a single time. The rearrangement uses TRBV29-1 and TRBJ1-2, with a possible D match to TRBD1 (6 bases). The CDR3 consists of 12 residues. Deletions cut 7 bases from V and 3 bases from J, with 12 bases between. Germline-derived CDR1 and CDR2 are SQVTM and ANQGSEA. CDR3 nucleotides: TGCAGCGAGCAGGGGATTGACTATGGCTACACCTTC. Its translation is CSEQGIDYGYTF.

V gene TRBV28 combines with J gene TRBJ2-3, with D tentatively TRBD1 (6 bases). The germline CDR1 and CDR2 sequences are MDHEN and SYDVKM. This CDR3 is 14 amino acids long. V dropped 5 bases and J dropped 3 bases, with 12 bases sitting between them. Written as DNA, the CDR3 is TGTGCCAGCAGTCCATTCAGGGGAACAGATACGCAGTATTTT. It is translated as CASSPFRGTDTQYF. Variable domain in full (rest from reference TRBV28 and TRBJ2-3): DVKVTQSSRYLVKRTGEKVFLECVQDMDHENMFWYRQDPGLGLRLIYFSYDVKMKEKGDIPEGYSVSREKKERFSLILESASTNQTSMYLCASSPFRGTDTQYFGPGTRLTVL.

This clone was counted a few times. Here the CDR3 DNA reads TGTGCCAGTAGTATAATAGGCAGGGGTGCCGGGGAGCTGTTTTTT. Its translation: CASSIIGRGAGELFF. This chain joins TRBV19 and TRBJ2-2; D is perhaps TRBD1 (6 bases). The V end was cut by 2 bases, the J end by 6 bases, with 13 bases between. CDR1 LNHDA and CDR2 SQIVND come from the germline V gene (reference sequence). The CDR3 covers 15 residues.

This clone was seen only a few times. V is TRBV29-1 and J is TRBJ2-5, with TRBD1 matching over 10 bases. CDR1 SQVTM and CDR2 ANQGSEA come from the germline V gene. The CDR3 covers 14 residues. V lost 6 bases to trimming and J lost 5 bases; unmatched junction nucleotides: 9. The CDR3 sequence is CSVGDRGAGETQYF. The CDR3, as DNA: TGCAGCGTCGGGGACAGGGGAGCAGGGGAGACCCAGTACTTC.

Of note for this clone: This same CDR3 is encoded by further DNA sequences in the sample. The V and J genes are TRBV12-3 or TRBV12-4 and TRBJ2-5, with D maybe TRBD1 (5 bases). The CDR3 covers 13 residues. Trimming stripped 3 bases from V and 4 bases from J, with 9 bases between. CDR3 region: CASSFGQGETQYF. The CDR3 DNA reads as TGTGCCAGCAGTTTCGGCCAGGGAGAGACCCAGTACTTC.

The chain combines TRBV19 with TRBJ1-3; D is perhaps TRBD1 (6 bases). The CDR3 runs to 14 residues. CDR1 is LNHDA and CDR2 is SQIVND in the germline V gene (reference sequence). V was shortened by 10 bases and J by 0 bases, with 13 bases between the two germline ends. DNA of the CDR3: TGTGCCACCCGACAGGATTTCTCTGGAAACACCATATATTTT. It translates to CATRQDFSGNTIYF.

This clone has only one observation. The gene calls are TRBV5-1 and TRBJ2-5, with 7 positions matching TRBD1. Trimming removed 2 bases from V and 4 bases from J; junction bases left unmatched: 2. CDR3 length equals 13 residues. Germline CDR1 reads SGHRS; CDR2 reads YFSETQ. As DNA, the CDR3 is TGCGCCAGCAGCTTCACAGGGGTAGAGACCCAGTACTTC. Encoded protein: CASSFTGVETQYF.

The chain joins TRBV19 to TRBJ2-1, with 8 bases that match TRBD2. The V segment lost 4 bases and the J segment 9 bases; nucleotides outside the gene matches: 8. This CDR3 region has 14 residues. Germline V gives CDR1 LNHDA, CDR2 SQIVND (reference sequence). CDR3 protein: CASSRWTSSGEQFF. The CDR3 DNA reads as TGTGCCAGTAGTAGATGGACTAGCTCGGGTGAGCAGTTCTTC.

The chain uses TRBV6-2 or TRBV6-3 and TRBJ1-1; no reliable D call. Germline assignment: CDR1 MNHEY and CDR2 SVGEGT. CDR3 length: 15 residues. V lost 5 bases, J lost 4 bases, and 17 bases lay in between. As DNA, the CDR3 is TGTGCCAGCAGTCCCGCGAGGCCTTCTGGCACTGAAGCTTTCTTT. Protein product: CASSPARPSGTEAFF.

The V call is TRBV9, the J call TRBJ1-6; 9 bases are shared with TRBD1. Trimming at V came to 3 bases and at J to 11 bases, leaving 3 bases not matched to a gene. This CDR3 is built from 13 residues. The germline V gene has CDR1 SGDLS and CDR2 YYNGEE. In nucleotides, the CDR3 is TGTGCCAGCAGCGAGGGACAGGGTCCACCCCTCCACTTT. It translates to CASSEGQGPPLHF.

For the CDR3, the DNA is TGTGCCAGCAACAAATACAGGGGGAGCACCGGGGAGCTGTTTTTT. Translating gives CASNKYRGSTGELFF. The genes are TRBV7-8 and TRBJ2-2, with TRBD1 matching over 8 bases. This CDR3 is built from 15 residues. The germline V gene encodes CDR1 SGHVS and CDR2 FQNEAQ. V lost 7 bases, J lost 4 bases, and 8 bases stayed unmatched.

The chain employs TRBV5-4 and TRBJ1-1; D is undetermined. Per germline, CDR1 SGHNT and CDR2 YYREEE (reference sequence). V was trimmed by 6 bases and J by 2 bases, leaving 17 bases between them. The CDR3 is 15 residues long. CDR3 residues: CASTPAGLENTEAFF. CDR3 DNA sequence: TGTGCCAGCACCCCCGCGGGCCTTGAAAACACTGAAGCTTTCTTT. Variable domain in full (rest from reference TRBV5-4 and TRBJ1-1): ETGVTQSPTHLIKTRGQQVTLRCSSQSGHNTVSWYQQALGQGPQFIFQYYREEENGRGNFPPRFSGLQFPNYSSELNVNALELDDSALYLCASTPAGLENTEAFFGQGTRLTVV.

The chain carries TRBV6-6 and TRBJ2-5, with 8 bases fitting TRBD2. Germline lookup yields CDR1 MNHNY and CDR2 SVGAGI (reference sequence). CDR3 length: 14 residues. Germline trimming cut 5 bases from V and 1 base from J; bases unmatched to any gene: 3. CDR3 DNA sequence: TGTGCCAGCAGTAATCTAGCGGGCCAAGAGACCCAGTACTTC. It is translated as CASSNLAGQETQYF.

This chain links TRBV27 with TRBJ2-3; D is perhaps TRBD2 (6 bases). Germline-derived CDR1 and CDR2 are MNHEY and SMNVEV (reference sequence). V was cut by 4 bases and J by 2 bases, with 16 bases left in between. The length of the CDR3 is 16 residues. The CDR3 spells CASSSRLGFSTDTQYF. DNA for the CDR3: TGTGCCAGCAGTTCCCGACTAGGCTTTTCCACAGATACGCAGTATTTT.

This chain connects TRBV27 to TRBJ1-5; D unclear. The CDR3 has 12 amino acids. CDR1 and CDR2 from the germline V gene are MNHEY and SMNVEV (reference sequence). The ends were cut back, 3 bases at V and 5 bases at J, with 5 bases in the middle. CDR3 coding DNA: TGTGCCAGCAGTTTCGGTTATCAGCCCCAGCATTTT. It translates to CASSFGYQPQHF.

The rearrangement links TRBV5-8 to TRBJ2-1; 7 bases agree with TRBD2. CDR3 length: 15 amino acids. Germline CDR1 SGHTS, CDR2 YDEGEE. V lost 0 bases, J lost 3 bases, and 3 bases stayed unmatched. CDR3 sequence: CASSLEGRDYNEQFF. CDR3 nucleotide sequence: TGTGCCAGCAGCTTGGAAGGGAGGGACTACAATGAGCAGTTCTTC.

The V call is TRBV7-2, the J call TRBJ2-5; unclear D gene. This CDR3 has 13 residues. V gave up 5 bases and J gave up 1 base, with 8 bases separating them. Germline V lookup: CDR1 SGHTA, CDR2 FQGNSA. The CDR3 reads CASSPPSQETQYF. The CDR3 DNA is TGTGCCAGCAGCCCCCCGAGCCAAGAGACCCAGTACTTC. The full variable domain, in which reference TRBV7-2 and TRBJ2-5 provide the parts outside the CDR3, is GAGVSQSPSNKVTEKGKDVELRCDPISGHTALYWYRQSLGQGLEFLIYFQGNSAPDKSGLPSDRFSAERTGGSVSTLTIQRTQQEDSAVYLCASSPPSQETQYFGPGTRLLVL.

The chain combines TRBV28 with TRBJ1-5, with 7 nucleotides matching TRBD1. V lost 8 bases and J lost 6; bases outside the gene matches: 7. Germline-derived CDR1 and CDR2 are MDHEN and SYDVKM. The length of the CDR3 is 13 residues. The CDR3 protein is CASLTGQAQPQHF. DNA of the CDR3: TGTGCCAGCTTGACAGGGCAAGCTCAGCCCCAGCATTTT.

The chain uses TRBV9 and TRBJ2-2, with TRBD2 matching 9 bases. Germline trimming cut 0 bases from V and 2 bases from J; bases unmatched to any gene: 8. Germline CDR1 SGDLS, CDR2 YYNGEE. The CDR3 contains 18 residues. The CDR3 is CASSVATTSGSNTGELFF. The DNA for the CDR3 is TGTGCCAGCAGCGTAGCTACGACTAGCGGTTCTAACACCGGGGAGCTGTTTTTT.

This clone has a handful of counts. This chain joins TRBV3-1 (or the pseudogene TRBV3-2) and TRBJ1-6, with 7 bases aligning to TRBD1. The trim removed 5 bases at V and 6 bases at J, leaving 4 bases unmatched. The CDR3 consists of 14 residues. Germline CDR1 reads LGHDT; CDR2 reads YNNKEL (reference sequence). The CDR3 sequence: CASSSGQTNSPLHF. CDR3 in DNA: TGTGCCAGCAGCTCGGGACAGACTAATTCACCCCTCCACTTT.

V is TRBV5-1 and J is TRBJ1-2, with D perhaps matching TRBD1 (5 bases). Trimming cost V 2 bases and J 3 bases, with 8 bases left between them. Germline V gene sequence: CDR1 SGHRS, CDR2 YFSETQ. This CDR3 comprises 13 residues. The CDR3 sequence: CASSFGGDYGYTF. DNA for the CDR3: TGCGCCAGCAGCTTCGGGGGGGACTATGGCTACACCTTC.

In DNA, the CDR3 is TGTGCCAGCAGCCCGCGGACAGGGGGCGGTGAGCAGTTCTTC. Translation: CASSPRTGGGEQFF. The V gene is TRBV21-1, the J gene TRBJ2-1; whether TRBD1, the table's D call, matches the DNA was not checked. TRBV21-1 counts as a pseudogene. This CDR3 contains 14 residues.